The 19 T cell receptor beta chains below come from one sample, sequenced in a study of STAT3 mutations in large granular lymphocyte leukemia (dated 2019 in TCRdb). The library came from the immunoSEQ multiplex PCR assay. TCRdb retrieved this table from immuneACCESS and kept in-frame rearrangements only. Not all clones are present; in checked studies, unresolved V genes account for under half, and no reason is known for the remainder. The sample table holds over 30,000 clones, of which approximately 84% were seen once. The leading ten clones occupy roughly 13% of the sample. The paper's findings and limits, for the study overall: At least one immunodominant TCRbeta clonotype was present in every T-LGLL patient, and multiple immunodominant subclonotypes appeared in about half of the T-LGLL patients.

Their cognate antigens are unknown. The sample taken for sequencing was peripheral blood mononuclear cells. The receptors were gathered from a man aged 55 to 70 with T-cell large granular lymphocyte leukemia. Some clones in this sample may be carry-over from other donors' samples. The age is the age at diagnosis.

The V call is TRBV6-6, the J call TRBJ2-3; 7 bases map to TRBD2. With 4 bases clipped from V and 14 bases from J, the junction kept 12 bases outside the gene matches. In germline, CDR1 is MNHNY, CDR2 SVGAGI (reference sequence). This CDR3 has 13 residues. This CDR3 is CASSSPSGFSLYF. The CDR3 region has the DNA TGTGCCAGCAGTTCCCCTAGCGGCTTCTCTCTGTATTTT.

The chain combines TRBV29-1 with TRBJ2-7; a possible D gene is TRBD2 (5 bases). Trimming removed 4 bases at V and 2 bases at J, with 9 bases between. This CDR3 has 12 residues. The germline gives CDR1 SQVTM, CDR2 ANQGSEA. The CDR3 nucleotides read TGCAGCGTTGGGACCGGGGCCTACGAGCAGTACTTC. As protein: CSVGTGAYEQYF.

The CDR3 DNA reads as TGCGCCAGCAGCTCACCTAGCGTAGACCAACCTAGCACAGATACGCAGTATTTT. It encodes CASSSPSVDQPSTDTQYF. The chain employs TRBV5-1 and TRBJ2-3; a weak D match, TRBD2 (6 bases). The CDR3 has 18 amino acids. Germline assignment: CDR1 SGHRS and CDR2 YFSETQ. Trimming shortened V by 3 bases and J by 0 bases, and 20 bases separated the two germline ends.

The chain combines TRBV4-1 with TRBJ1-5, with unresolved D. The germline V gene encodes CDR1 MGHRA and CDR2 YSYEKL. Trimming shortened V by 0 bases and J by 5 bases, and 5 bases separated the two germline ends. The CDR3 is 13 amino acids. The CDR3 reads CASSQDSHQPQHF. CDR3 in DNA: TGCGCCAGCAGCCAAGATAGTCATCAGCCCCAGCATTTT.

This clone is a singleton in its sample. The chain employs TRBV5-1 and TRBJ1-6, with 7 bases lining up with TRBD1. J lost 7 bases, V lost 4 bases, and 17 bases had no gene match. CDR1 SGHRS and CDR2 YFSETQ come from the germline V gene. This CDR3 has 18 amino acids. CDR3 coding DNA: TGCGCCAGCAGCCTCCACCAGTTTACCGGGACAGAAAATTCACCCCTCCACTTT. The encoded protein is CASSLHQFTGTENSPLHF.

This clone was observed a single time. This chain joins TRBV30 and TRBJ2-2; possible D gene TRBD2, 6 bases. The V gene's germline CDR1 is GTSNPN and CDR2 SVGIG (reference sequence). The CDR3 loop spans 14 amino acids. The CDR3 loop is CAVEGKTDTGELFF. The CDR3 DNA follows: TGTGCGGTGGAGGGGAAAACGGACACCGGGGAGCTGTTTTTT.

J is TRBJ2-1 and V is TRBV5-5, with 11 bases aligning to TRBD1. Trimming cost V 4 bases and J 5 bases; bases outside gene matches: 5. Germline V gives CDR1 SGHKS, CDR2 YYEKEE (reference sequence). The CDR3 loop spans 15 amino acids. The CDR3 DNA sequence: TGTGCCAGCAGCAGGGACAGGGGGGGACACAATGAGCAGTTCTTC. It translates to CASSRDRGGHNEQFF.

The V call is TRBV5-6, the J call TRBJ2-2; D call uncertain. V was clipped by 2 bases and J by 7 bases, with 18 bases between them. Germline V CDR1 and CDR2: SGHDT, YYEEEE. CDR3 length equals 16 residues. The chain's CDR3 is CASSFADHRKGGELFF. CDR3 nucleotides: TGTGCCAGCAGCTTCGCGGACCACCGCAAGGGCGGGGAGCTGTTTTTT.

The chain uses TRBV5-1 and TRBJ2-7; D not certain. Deletions cut 4 bases from V and 3 bases from J, with 8 bases between. The CDR3 has 12 amino acids. Germline V lookup: CDR1 SGHRS, CDR2 YFSETQ. As DNA, the CDR3 is TGCGCCAGCAGCGTTACGGGCTACGAGCAGTACTTC. It encodes CASSVTGYEQYF.

The chain carries TRBV30 and TRBJ2-1; no clear D gene. This CDR3 is 11 amino acids long. Trimming cost V 4 bases and J 8 bases, with 9 bases left between them. Germline V lookup: CDR1 GTSNPN, CDR2 SVGIG (reference sequence). The CDR3 reads CAWTQRDEQFF. CDR3 bases: TGTGCCTGGACCCAAAGGGATGAGCAGTTCTTC.

This chain links TRBV10-3 with TRBJ2-5; the D gene is possibly TRBD2 (6 bases). Germline V gene lookup returns CDR1 ENHRY and CDR2 SYGVKD. Deletions cut 2 bases from V and 5 bases from J, with 9 bases between. This CDR3 region has 13 residues. CDR3 nucleotides: TGTGCCATCAGTGAGCCGGGAGTGGAGACCCAGTACTTC. As protein: CAISEPGVETQYF.

The table lists this clone with a count of one. The DNA for the CDR3 is TGCGCCAGCAGCCCCCAGGGACTAGCGAACACCGGGGAGCTGTTTTTT. Protein sequence: CASSPQGLANTGELFF. This rearrangement joins TRBV5-1 to TRBJ2-2, with 8 nucleotides matching TRBD2. J gave up 0 bases and V 4 bases, and 5 bases lay outside the gene matches. The CDR3 contains 16 residues. The germline CDR1 and CDR2 sequences are SGHRS and YFSETQ.

The chain carries TRBV28 and TRBJ2-7, with 10 bases matching TRBD1. The germline V gene encodes CDR1 MDHEN and CDR2 SYDVKM. V lost 5 bases, J lost 3 bases, and 10 bases stayed unmatched. This CDR3 contains 16 residues. CDR3 in DNA: TGTGCCAGCAGTGTCATGACAGGGGGCCTCCTCTACGAGCAGTACTTC. Protein sequence: CASSVMTGGLLYEQYF.

This chain connects TRBV7-9 to TRBJ2-5; 9 nucleotides agree with TRBD1. CDR1 and CDR2 (germline): SEHNR, FQNEAQ (reference sequence). V shed 2 bases, J shed 5 bases, and the junction held 6 bases outside the gene matches. The CDR3 is made up of 15 amino acids. The CDR3 region has the DNA TGTGCCAGCAGCTTACCCCGGACAGGGGACGAGACCCAGTACTTC. Amino acids: CASSLPRTGDETQYF.

The CDR3 DNA reads as TGCAGCGTTGAGGGTCAGCCCGAGCACACCTTC. Its translation: CSVEGQPEHTF. This chain connects TRBV29-1 to TRBJ1-2, with no clear D. The CDR3 loop spans 11 amino acids. CDR1 and CDR2 from the germline V gene are SQVTM and ANQGSEA. Trimming shortened V by 3 bases and J by 12 bases, and 14 bases separated the two germline ends. The full variable domain, completed using reference TRBV29-1 and TRBJ1-2, is SAVISQKPSRDICQRGTSLTIQCQVDSQVTMMFWYRQQPGQSLTLIATANQGSEATYESGFVIDKFPISRPNLTFSTLTVSNMSPEDSSIYLCSVEGQPEHTFGSGTRLTVV.

In DNA, the CDR3 is TGCGCCAGCAGCCGTCGTCGGGACAGGGTTCGGAACACCATATATTTT. It yields the protein CASSRRRDRVRNTIYF. The rearrangement uses TRBV4-1 and TRBJ1-3; 9 nucleotides line up with TRBD1. Germline lookup yields CDR1 MGHRA and CDR2 YSYEKL. J gave up 7 bases and V 4 bases, and 11 bases lay outside the gene matches. The CDR3 is 16 residues long.

The chain uses TRBV6-5 and TRBJ2-7; D remains unclear. V gave up 5 bases and J gave up 0 bases, with 11 bases separating them. This CDR3 is 14 amino acids long. The V gene's germline CDR1 is MNHEY and CDR2 SVGAGI. In DNA form, the CDR3 reads TGTGCCAGCAGTGTCTCCCTCAGCTCCTACGAGCAGTACTTC. Encoded protein: CASSVSLSSYEQYF.

The V gene is TRBV2, the J gene TRBJ2-3, with 9 bases that match TRBD2. The germline gives CDR1 SNHLY, CDR2 FYNNEI. The CDR3 runs 14 residues. V shed 8 bases, J shed 0 bases, and the junction held 3 bases outside the gene matches. The DNA of the CDR3 is TGTGCCAGCGGGGGACTAGCAAGCACAGATACGCAGTATTTT. Protein sequence: CASGGLASTDTQYF.

CDR3 nucleotides: TGTGCCAGCAGTCGGGCCGGGACAGATACGCAGTATTTT. It codes for CASSRAGTDTQYF. This chain uses TRBV5-5 with TRBJ2-3; D gene unclear. V was shortened by 5 bases and J by 3 bases, with 10 bases between the two germline ends. This CDR3 is 13 amino acids long. Germline values: CDR1 SGHKS, CDR2 YYEKEE (reference sequence).